These 13 T cell receptor beta chains came from one sample sequenced in a study of blood T cell repertoires in COVID-19. The protocol was immunoSEQ multiplex PCR, while the TCRdb copy is restricted to in-frame clones and leaves out a portion. This table has some 250,000 clones, roughly four fifths appearing once. The sample taken for sequencing was peripheral blood. These receptor sequences come from a man in his forties or fifties with active or convalescent COVID-19.

The chain is built from TRBV19 and TRBJ2-1; D is uncertain. The CDR3 contains 13 residues. CDR1 is LNHDA, CDR2 SQIVND, per germline (reference sequence). With 8 bases removed from V and 1 base from J, the gap between germline ends came to 9 bases. CDR3 protein: CASAPGSYNEQFF. The CDR3, as DNA: TGTGCCAGTGCCCCCGGGTCCTACAATGAGCAGTTCTTC.

This clone was detected a few times. This chain uses TRBV5-1 with TRBJ1-2, with D perhaps matching TRBD1 (6 bases). Per germline, CDR1 SGHRS and CDR2 YFSETQ. Trimming shortened V by 0 bases and J by 10 bases, and 10 bases separated the two germline ends. The CDR3 spans 12 residues. CDR3 nucleotides: TGCGCCAGCAGCTTGGTGGGGGACAACTACACCTTC. Amino acid sequence: CASSLVGDNYTF.

V and J are TRBV2 and TRBJ1-4, with D perhaps TRBD1 (6 bases). The CDR3 has 13 amino acids. Looked up from germline, CDR1 is SNHLY and CDR2 is FYNNEI. The V end was cut by 11 bases, the J end by 6 bases, with 16 bases between. In nucleotides, the CDR3 is TGTGCCTCGTCGGGGGGGGCTGATGAAAAACTGTTTTTT. Translating it yields CASSGGADEKLFF.

The chain carries TRBV28 and TRBJ1-5, with 10 bases identical to TRBD1. Per germline, CDR1 MDHEN and CDR2 SYDVKM. Germline trimming cut 8 bases from V and 6 bases from J; bases unmatched to any gene: 13. The CDR3 spans 16 residues. The CDR3 DNA reads TGTGCCAGCCAAACACCCGGGACAGGGGAAGGTCAGCCCCAGCATTTT. It yields the protein CASQTPGTGEGQPQHF.

The genes are TRBV6-5 and TRBJ1-2, with 7 bases fitting TRBD1. The germline gives CDR1 MNHEY, CDR2 SVGAGI. The CDR3 covers 13 residues. V lost 6 bases and J lost 3; bases outside the gene matches: 4. CDR3 amino acids: CASRQGIDYGYTF. The CDR3 nucleotides read TGTGCCAGCAGACAGGGGATCGACTATGGCTACACCTTC.

The chain links TRBV4-2 to TRBJ2-7, with 8 bases that match TRBD1. The CDR3 is 16 amino acids. Germline V gene lookup returns CDR1 LGHNA and CDR2 YNFKEQ. Losses at the gene ends were 2 bases for V and 2 bases for J; bases not matched to a gene: 8. This chain's CDR3 is CASSQIGGQETYEQYF. CDR3 coding DNA: TGTGCCAGCAGCCAAATAGGGGGACAGGAAACCTACGAGCAGTACTTC.

The rearrangement joins TRBV2 to TRBJ2-3, with D hard to call. The CDR3 loop spans 13 amino acids. CDR1 and CDR2 from the germline V gene are SNHLY and FYNNEI. Trimming cost V 4 bases and J 2 bases, with 7 bases left between them. CDR3 loop: CASSGQATDTQYF. CDR3 coding DNA: TGTGCCAGCAGTGGGCAGGCCACAGATACGCAGTATTTT.

J is TRBJ1-5 and V is TRBV19; no clear D gene. The germline gives CDR1 LNHDA, CDR2 SQIVND (reference sequence). V was shortened by 2 bases and J by 4 bases, with 9 bases between the two germline ends. CDR3 size: 14 residues. This chain's CDR3 is CASSISSGNQPQHF. The DNA of the CDR3 is TGTGCCAGTAGTATAAGCTCGGGAAATCAGCCCCAGCATTTT.

CDR3 in DNA: TGCAGCGTGGAGGGCTCTGCGAACACTGAAGCTTTCTTT. It translates to CSVEGSANTEAFF. The chain has TRBV29-1 and TRBJ1-1, with no clear D. The CDR3 spans 13 residues. The germline V and J ends were trimmed by 6 bases and 1 base, with 12 bases remaining between them. Germline CDR1 reads SQVTM; CDR2 reads ANQGSEA. The variable domain in full, completed from reference TRBV29-1 and TRBJ1-1, reads SAVISQKPSRDICQRGTSLTIQCQVDSQVTMMFWYRQQPGQSLTLIATANQGSEATYESGFVIDKFPISRPNLTFSTLTVSNMSPEDSSIYLCSVEGSANTEAFFGQGTRLTVV.

Notes on this clone: No DNA is shown, since the ends of the CDR3 on it are uncertain; the CDR3 is the one TCRdb lists. The chain combines TRBV2 with TRBJ1-2; the listed D gene, TRBD1, was not tested against the DNA. CDR1 is SNHLY and CDR2 is FYNNEI in the germline V gene. Termini included, the CDR3 measures 18 amino acids. CDR3: CASSEALRARGLYYGYTF.

V gene TRBV5-1 combines with J gene TRBJ2-3, with a possible D match to TRBD1 (6 bases). The germline CDR1 and CDR2 sequences are SGHRS and YFSETQ. The CDR3 runs 15 residues. The germline V and J ends were trimmed by 4 bases and 7 bases, with 19 bases remaining between them. CDR3 sequence: CASSPRDTVANTQYF. CDR3 DNA: TGCGCCAGCAGCCCCCGGGACACCGTGGCCAATACGCAGTATTTT.

There are a few counts of this clone. This rearrangement joins TRBV3-1 (or the pseudogene TRBV3-2) to TRBJ1-3, with TRBD1 identical over 7 bases. Unmatched junction bases numbered 9, after V lost 3 bases and J lost 4 bases. Germline loops: CDR1 LGHDT, CDR2 YNNKEL (reference sequence). The CDR3 covers 16 residues. The CDR3 reads CASSQARQGNGNTIYF. The CDR3, as DNA: TGTGCCAGCAGCCAGGCCCGACAGGGTAACGGAAACACCATATATTTT.

The chain couples TRBV5-4 to TRBJ2-5; D possibly corresponds to TRBD1 (5 bases). This CDR3 contains 13 residues. V gave up 3 bases and J gave up 2 bases, with 8 bases separating them. Germline CDR1 SGHNT, CDR2 YYREEE (reference sequence). CDR3 residues: CASSSQGQETQYF. The CDR3 nucleotides read TGTGCCAGCAGCTCCCAGGGTCAAGAGACCCAGTACTTC.